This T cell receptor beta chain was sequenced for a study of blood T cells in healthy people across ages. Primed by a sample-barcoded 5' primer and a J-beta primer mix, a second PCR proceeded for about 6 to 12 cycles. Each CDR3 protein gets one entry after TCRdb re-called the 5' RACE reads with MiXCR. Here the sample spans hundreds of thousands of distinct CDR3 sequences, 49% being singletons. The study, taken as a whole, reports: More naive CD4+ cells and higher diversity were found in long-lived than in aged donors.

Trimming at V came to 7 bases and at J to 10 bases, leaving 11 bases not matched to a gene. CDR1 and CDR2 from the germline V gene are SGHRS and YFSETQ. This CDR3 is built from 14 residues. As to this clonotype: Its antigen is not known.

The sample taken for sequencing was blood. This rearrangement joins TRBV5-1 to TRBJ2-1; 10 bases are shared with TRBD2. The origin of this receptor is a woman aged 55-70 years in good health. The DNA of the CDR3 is TGCGCCAGCCGCCAAGCGGGAGGGCCCGGGGAGCAGTTCTTC. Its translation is CASRQAGGPGEQFF.